One and the same sample provided the 28 T cell receptor beta chains below, sequenced in a study of blood T cell repertoires in COVID-19. Clones were sequenced by immunoSEQ multiplex PCR, and TCRdb holds only the in-frame ones, with some missing. The sample has roughly 280,000 clones, 75% to 90% seen once. The sequenced material came from peripheral blood. The origin of the receptors is a middle-aged man with acute or convalescent COVID-19.

The chain combines TRBV5-1 with TRBJ2-7; 13 bases match TRBD2. From germline, CDR1 is SGHRS and CDR2 YFSETQ. The V and J ends lost 3 bases and 2 bases, in that order; junction bases with no gene match: 5. There are 16 residues in the CDR3. CDR3 DNA: TGCGCCAGCAGCTCTAGACTAGCGGGGGGCGCCTACGAGCAGTACTTC. Encoded protein: CASSSRLAGGAYEQYF. The full variable domain, its missing parts supplied by reference TRBV5-1 and TRBJ2-7, is KAGVTQTPRYLIKTRGQQVTLSCSPISGHRSVSWYQQTPGQGLQFLFEYFSETQRNKGNFPGRFSGRQFSNSRSEMNVSTLELGDSALYLCASSSRLAGGAYEQYFGPGTRLTVT.

The chain has TRBV10-3 and TRBJ2-7, with 8 nucleotides matching TRBD2. The CDR3 has 14 amino acids. The germline CDR1 and CDR2 sequences are ENHRY and SYGVKD. V lost 3 bases and J lost 3; bases outside the gene matches: 4. CDR3 residues: CAISEQRGSYEQYF. The DNA of the CDR3 is TGTGCCATCAGTGAACAGCGGGGGAGCTACGAGCAGTACTTC.

The chain has TRBV9 and TRBJ2-5, with 7 nucleotides matching TRBD1. The V gene end was trimmed by 3 bases and the J gene end by 1 base; junction bases not matched to a gene: 3. Germline values: CDR1 SGDLS, CDR2 YYNGEE. The CDR3 runs to 14 residues. The CDR3 DNA sequence: TGTGCCAGCAGCGCGGGACAGCCCCAAGAGACCCAGTACTTC. It translates to CASSAGQPQETQYF.

The chain has TRBV6-6 and TRBJ2-3, with TRBD2 matching 11 bases. This CDR3 has 18 residues. With V trimmed by 6 bases and J by 6 bases, 17 bases remained unmatched. Germline V gene data show CDR1 as MNHNY and CDR2 as SVGAGI (reference sequence). The CDR3 is CASSRLTELAGVRDTQYF. CDR3 nucleotides: TGTGCCAGCAGCCGATTAACCGAACTAGCGGGGGTTAGGGATACGCAGTATTTT.

The rearrangement links TRBV2 to TRBJ2-3, with 8 bases fitting TRBD1. This CDR3 has 14 residues. Germline V lookup: CDR1 SNHLY, CDR2 FYNNEI. V dropped 6 bases and J dropped 1; count of bases not matched to a gene: 3. CDR3 protein: CASREGQGTDTQYF. DNA for the CDR3: TGTGCCAGCAGGGAGGGACAGGGCACAGATACGCAGTATTTT.

J is TRBJ2-1 and V is TRBV3-1 (or the pseudogene TRBV3-2); no definite D call. Germline CDR1 and CDR2: LGHDT and YNNKEL (reference sequence). Trimming shortened V by 1 base and J by 6 bases, and 16 bases separated the two germline ends. The CDR3 runs 16 residues. The CDR3 DNA follows: TGTGCCAGCAGCCAAGCTGCGACTGACCTAGGCAATGAGCAGTTCTTC. It is translated as CASSQAATDLGNEQFF.

The chain links TRBV27 to TRBJ1-5; 10 bases line up with TRBD1. The CDR3 totals 15 residues. With V trimmed by 6 bases and J by 7 bases, 9 bases remained unmatched. Germline CDR1 is MNHEY and CDR2 is SMNVEV (reference sequence). The CDR3: CASSQTGGAGQPQHF. As DNA, the CDR3 is TGTGCCAGCAGCCAGACAGGGGGCGCGGGGCAGCCCCAGCATTTT.

The J gene is TRBJ1-2, the V gene TRBV6-4; TRBD1 agrees at 9 bases. J lost 8 bases, V lost 0 bases, and 13 bases had no gene match. The V gene's germline CDR1 is MRHNA and CDR2 SNTAGT. The CDR3 loop spans 17 amino acids. CDR3 bases: TGTGCCAGCAGTGACTCAAGAGGGGGACAGGGCATAATCGGCTACACCTTC. Its protein is CASSDSRGGQGIIGYTF.

This clone was counted a single time. The chain joins TRBV5-1 to TRBJ1-1, with D possibly being TRBD1 (6 bases). The germline CDR1 and CDR2 sequences are SGHRS and YFSETQ. The CDR3 totals 15 residues. V lost 4 bases and J 0 bases, leaving 13 bases between the germline ends. The CDR3 sequence is CASSVGGSVNTEAFF. As DNA, the CDR3 is TGCGCCAGCAGCGTGGGGGGCTCGGTGAACACTGAAGCTTTCTTT.

J is TRBJ1-2 and V is TRBV4-2; D unclear. Germline-derived CDR1 and CDR2 are LGHNA and YNFKEQ. This CDR3 region has 13 residues. Trimming stripped 3 bases from V and 8 bases from J, with 13 bases between. The CDR3 here is CASSQEQPLGYTF. The CDR3 coding sequence is TGTGCCAGCAGCCAGGAACAGCCCCTAGGCTACACCTTC.

The rearrangement joins TRBV4-2 to TRBJ2-7, with TRBD2 identical over 8 bases. The CDR3 sequence is 14 residues long. From germline, CDR1 is LGHNA and CDR2 YNFKEQ. The ends lost 5 bases at V and 0 bases at J; junction bases unmatched: 3. CDR3 coding DNA: TGTGCCAGCAGCGCCGGGACTAGCTCCTACGAGCAGTACTTC. Its translation: CASSAGTSSYEQYF.

The V gene is TRBV3-1 (or the pseudogene TRBV3-2), the J gene TRBJ1-2, with 7 bases aligning to TRBD1. The CDR3 loop spans 19 amino acids. V lost 3 bases and J lost 0; bases outside the gene matches: 16. Germline values: CDR1 LGHDT, CDR2 YNNKEL (reference sequence). The CDR3 DNA reads TGTGCCAGCAGCCACCTTGGGATCGGGACAGCACTTTCTAACTATGGCTACACCTTC. This sequence encodes CASSHLGIGTALSNYGYTF.

This rearrangement joins TRBV5-1 to TRBJ2-7; TRBD1 is a possible D gene (5 bases). Trimming pared 1 base from V and 1 base from J, leaving 18 bases between. Per the germline V gene, CDR1 is SGHRS and CDR2 is YFSETQ. The CDR3 sequence is 17 residues long. Here the CDR3 DNA reads TGCGCCAGCAGCTTGACGGTCAGGACAAAGGGGTCCTACGAGCAGTACTTC. This translates into CASSLTVRTKGSYEQYF.

The chain combines TRBV5-1 with TRBJ1-2, with TRBD1 matching over 7 bases. The germline gives CDR1 SGHRS, CDR2 YFSETQ. The CDR3 sequence is 17 residues long. V lost 0 bases and J lost 3; bases outside the gene matches: 11. The CDR3 DNA is TGCGCCAGCAGCTTGGAGTTTGGGGACAGAGTTTACTATGGCTACACCTTC. Protein sequence: CASSLEFGDRVYYGYTF.

J is TRBJ1-1 and V is TRBV7-3, with D maybe TRBD1 (5 bases). CDR3 size: 12 residues. V was clipped by 2 bases and J by 6 bases, with 7 bases between them. The V gene's germline CDR1 is SGHTA and CDR2 FQGTGA. The CDR3 is CASSLEGAEAFF. The CDR3 nucleotides are TGTGCCAGCAGCTTAGAAGGGGCTGAAGCTTTCTTT.

The rearrangement links TRBV25-1 to TRBJ1-4; no firm D call. V was shortened by 4 bases and J by 7 bases, with 16 bases between the two germline ends. CDR1 and CDR2 (germline): MGHDK, SYGVNS. The CDR3 extends over 15 amino acids. The chain's CDR3 is CASSGSWEGGEKLFF. The CDR3 DNA reads TGTGCCAGCAGTGGGTCTTGGGAGGGAGGTGAAAAACTGTTTTTT.

The V and J genes are TRBV5-6 and TRBJ1-1; 7 nucleotides agree with TRBD1. The CDR3 covers 13 residues. Trimming removed 5 bases from V and 10 bases from J; junction bases left unmatched: 11. Germline V lookup: CDR1 SGHDT, CDR2 YYEEEE. For the CDR3, the DNA is TGTGCCAGCAGTTTGCCTCCGGGACAGACAGCTTTCTTT. It specifies CASSLPPGQTAFF. Combining the CDR3 with reference TRBV5-6 and TRBJ1-1 gives the whole variable domain DAGVTQSPTHLIKTRGQQVTLRCSPKSGHDTVSWYQQALGQGPQFIFQYYEEEERQRGNFPDRFSGHQFPNYSSELNVNALLLGDSALYLCASSLPPGQTAFFGQGTRLTVV.

The chain recombines TRBV3-1 (or the pseudogene TRBV3-2) with TRBJ2-1; D gene uncertain. V was trimmed by 1 base and J by 10 bases, leaving 8 bases between them. This CDR3 is 12 amino acids long. Germline assignment: CDR1 LGHDT and CDR2 YNNKEL (reference sequence). CDR3 protein: CASSQGPREQFF. The CDR3 region has the DNA TGTGCCAGCAGCCAAGGTCCCCGGGAGCAGTTCTTC.

The chain uses TRBV6-5 and TRBJ1-2; a possible D gene is TRBD1 (5 bases). The CDR3 totals 13 residues. CDR1 and CDR2 (germline): MNHEY, SVGAGI. V lost 8 bases, J lost 5 bases, and 15 bases lay in between. CDR3 nucleotides: TGTGCCAGCCGCCCCCCAGGGACTTATGGCTACACCTTC. As protein: CASRPPGTYGYTF.

The chain joins TRBV19 to TRBJ2-5; 7 nucleotides line up with TRBD1. Germline CDR1 reads LNHDA; CDR2 reads SQIVND (reference sequence). With 2 bases clipped from V and 5 bases from J, the junction kept 8 bases outside the gene matches. The CDR3 consists of 15 residues. This CDR3 reads CASSITPTGWETQYF. Here the CDR3 DNA reads TGTGCCAGTAGTATAACCCCGACAGGGTGGGAGACCCAGTACTTC. Looking up the rest from reference TRBV19 and TRBJ2-5 gives the full variable domain: DGGITQSPKYLFRKEGQNVTLSCEQNLNHDAMYWYRQDPGQGLRLIYYSQIVNDFQKGDIAEGYSVSREKKESFPLTVTSAQKNPTAFYLCASSITPTGWETQYFGPGTRLLVL.

V is TRBV5-4 and J is TRBJ1-1; D is possibly TRBD1 (5 bases). Deletions cut 0 bases from V and 7 bases from J, with 13 bases between. The CDR3 runs to 14 residues. Germline V gene lookup returns CDR1 SGHNT and CDR2 YYREEE (reference sequence). DNA for the CDR3: TGTGCCAGCAGCTTGGCGGGGCCCGGGGGTGAAGCTTTCTTT. It yields the protein CASSLAGPGGEAFF. The complete variable domain, with remaining parts taken from reference TRBV5-4 and TRBJ1-1, reads ETGVTQSPTHLIKTRGQQVTLRCSSQSGHNTVSWYQQALGQGPQFIFQYYREEENGRGNFPPRFSGLQFPNYSSELNVNALELDDSALYLCASSLAGPGGEAFFGQGTRLTVV.

This clone appeared once. This rearrangement joins TRBV10-1 to TRBJ2-3; D gene ambiguous. The V end lost 4 bases, the J end lost 0 bases, and 8 bases lay between the germline ends. Looked up from germline, CDR1 is WNHNN and CDR2 is SYGVQD (reference sequence). The CDR3 totals 14 residues. The CDR3 loop is CASSAIRSTDTQYF. In DNA form, the CDR3 reads TGCGCCAGCAGTGCTATCCGTAGCACAGATACGCAGTATTTT.

The chain is built from TRBV6-6 and TRBJ1-4; D gene unclear. The ends were cut back, 2 bases at V and 8 bases at J, with 18 bases in the middle. CDR1 is MNHNY and CDR2 is SVGAGI in the germline V gene (reference sequence). The length of the CDR3 is 16 residues. CDR3 in DNA: TGTGCCAGCAGTTACGGTGGAGCTTCCCAGCGGGAAAAACTGTTTTTT. This encodes CASSYGGASQREKLFF.

The rearrangement links TRBV5-4 to TRBJ2-3; 10 bases agree with TRBD2. Germline V gives CDR1 SGHNT, CDR2 YYREEE (reference sequence). Trimming removed 0 bases from V and 1 base from J; junction bases left unmatched: 2. CDR3 length: 16 residues. CDR3 sequence reads: CASSLASGGRTDTQYF. The CDR3 nucleotides are TGTGCCAGCAGCTTGGCTAGCGGGGGCCGCACAGATACGCAGTATTTT. The full variable domain, in which reference TRBV5-4 and TRBJ2-3 provide the parts outside the CDR3, is ETGVTQSPTHLIKTRGQQVTLRCSSQSGHNTVSWYQQALGQGPQFIFQYYREEENGRGNFPPRFSGLQFPNYSSELNVNALELDDSALYLCASSLASGGRTDTQYFGPGTRLTVL.

This clone was seen a handful of times. CDR3 protein: CASSRQKRYGYTF. CDR3 nucleotides: TGTGCCAGTAGTAGACAGAAGCGTTATGGCTACACCTTC. The chain combines TRBV19 with TRBJ1-2, with TRBD1 as a possible D gene (5 bases). Trimming shortened V by 4 bases and J by 5 bases, and 11 bases separated the two germline ends. Germline V gene data show CDR1 as LNHDA and CDR2 as SQIVND (reference sequence). The CDR3 extends over 13 amino acids.

The chain uses TRBV23-1 and TRBJ1-2; possibly TRBD1 for D (6 bases). TRBV23-1 is flagged as an ORF with uncertain function. V lost 6 bases, J lost 0 bases, and 14 bases lay in between. This CDR3 contains 15 residues. The CDR3 region is CASRPKTGANYGYTF. In DNA form, the CDR3 reads TGCGCCAGCAGACCCAAGACAGGTGCTAACTATGGCTACACCTTC.

The J gene is TRBJ1-3, the V gene TRBV10-3, with unresolved D. The CDR3 has 14 residues. The germline V and J ends were trimmed by 9 bases and 2 bases, with 14 bases remaining between them. CDR1 and CDR2 from the germline V gene are ENHRY and SYGVKD. In DNA form, the CDR3 reads TGTGCCATGAGAGCTACCGGGGCTGGAAACACCATATATTTT. It encodes CAMRATGAGNTIYF.

The gene calls are TRBV19 and TRBJ2-3; 8 bases map to TRBD2. With V trimmed by 8 bases and J by 3 bases, 7 bases remained unmatched. The CDR3 covers 14 residues. Germline V gene lookup returns CDR1 LNHDA and CDR2 SQIVND (reference sequence). CDR3 DNA sequence: TGTGCCAGTGCCCTGGGCGGGGGGACAGATACGCAGTATTTT. This translates into CASALGGGTDTQYF.